Sequencing of this T cell receptor beta chain was carried out in a study of cytomegalovirus exposure and HLA in healthy donors. Study-wide results and caveats: CMV antigen specificity was confirmed in vitro for a few CMV-associated chains. Rare TCR sequences dominated, though some public TCRs recurred in many donors.

CDR1 and CDR2 from the germline V gene are SGHDT and YYEEEE. Trimming removed 1 base from V and 2 bases from J; junction bases left unmatched: 3. The CDR3 spans 16 residues. A note on this clone: Its target is not known.

Measured with immunoSEQ multiplex PCR; TCRdb has only the in-frame clones, and not every one. The sample has 180,000 or so clones, around nine tenths seen once. This chain joins TRBV5-6 and TRBJ2-2, with 9 nucleotides matching TRBD2. Material for sequencing was PBMCs. This clonotype was obtained from a man under 40 in good health and CMV-seropositive. CDR3 bases: TGTGCCAGCAGCTTGAAACTAGCGGGTAACACCGGGGAGCTGTTTTTT. It translates to CASSLKLAGNTGELFF.